This TCR beta chain originates from a study of blood T cell repertoires in COVID-19. Whole-study context: The cDNA or gDNA used as material had been derived from T cells, B-cell-depleted T cells, or PBMCs.

Produced via immunoSEQ multiplex PCR; TCRdb's table is partial and in-frame only. The repertoire holds some 220,000 clones, with around 90% as singletons. J gave up 0 bases and V 4 bases, and 8 bases lay outside the gene matches. The germline V gene encodes CDR1 LNHNV and CDR2 YYDKDF (reference sequence). The CDR3 runs to 17 residues. The chain employs TRBV15 and TRBJ1-4; 7 bases align to TRBD1. This TCR came from a woman aged 25 to 39 who had recovered from COVID-19. Specimen: PBMCs or T cells enriched from blood (not recorded which). The CDR3 DNA reads TGTGCCACCAGCACGGCCCGGACAGGTCCAACTAATGAAAAACTGTTTTTT. Translating it yields CATSTARTGPTNEKLFF.